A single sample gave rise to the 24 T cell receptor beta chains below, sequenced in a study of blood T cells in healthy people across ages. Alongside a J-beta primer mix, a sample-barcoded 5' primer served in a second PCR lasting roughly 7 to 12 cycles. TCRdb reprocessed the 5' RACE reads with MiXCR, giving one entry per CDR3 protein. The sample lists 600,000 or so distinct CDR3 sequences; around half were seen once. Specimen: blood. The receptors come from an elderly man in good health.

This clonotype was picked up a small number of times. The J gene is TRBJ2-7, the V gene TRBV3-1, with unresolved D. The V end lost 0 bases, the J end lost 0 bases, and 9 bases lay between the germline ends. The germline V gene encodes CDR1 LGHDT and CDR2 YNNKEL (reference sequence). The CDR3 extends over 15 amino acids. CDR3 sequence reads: CASSQDLAVSYEQYF. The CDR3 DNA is TGTGCCAGCAGCCAAGATTTGGCGGTCTCCTACGAGCAGTACTTC.

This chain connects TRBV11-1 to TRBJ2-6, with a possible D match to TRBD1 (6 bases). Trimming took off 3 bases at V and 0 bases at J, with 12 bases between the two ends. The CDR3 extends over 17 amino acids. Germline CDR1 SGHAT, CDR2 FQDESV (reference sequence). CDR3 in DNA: TGTGCCAGCAGCTTCAGGGGAGTAATCTCTGGGGCCAACGTCCTGACTTTC. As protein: CASSFRGVISGANVLTF.

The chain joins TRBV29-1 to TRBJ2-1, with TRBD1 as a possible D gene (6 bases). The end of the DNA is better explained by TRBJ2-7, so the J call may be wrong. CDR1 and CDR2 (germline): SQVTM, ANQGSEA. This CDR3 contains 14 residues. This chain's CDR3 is CSGSQGNAYNEQYF. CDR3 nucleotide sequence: TGCAGCGGCTCGCAGGGGAACGCCTACAATGAGCAGTACTTC.

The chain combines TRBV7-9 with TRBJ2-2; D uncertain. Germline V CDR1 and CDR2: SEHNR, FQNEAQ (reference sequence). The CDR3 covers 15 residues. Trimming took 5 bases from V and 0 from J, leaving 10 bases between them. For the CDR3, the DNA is TGTGCCAGCAGCAAAAATGCCGCGAACACCGGGGAGCTGTTTTTT. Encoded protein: CASSKNAANTGELFF.

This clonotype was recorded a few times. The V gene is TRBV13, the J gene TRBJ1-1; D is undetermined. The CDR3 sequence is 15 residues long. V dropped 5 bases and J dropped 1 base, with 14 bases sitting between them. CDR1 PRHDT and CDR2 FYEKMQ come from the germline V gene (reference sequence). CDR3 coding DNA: TGTGCCAGCAGCCAACCACCGGCGCCGAACACTGAAGCTTTCTTT. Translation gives CASSQPPAPNTEAFF.

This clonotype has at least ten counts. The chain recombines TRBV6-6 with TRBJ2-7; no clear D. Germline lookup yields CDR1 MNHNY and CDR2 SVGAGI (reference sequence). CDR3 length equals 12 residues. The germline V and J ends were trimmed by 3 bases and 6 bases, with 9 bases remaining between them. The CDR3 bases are TGTGCCAGCAGTTATTCGACTGGCGAGCAGTACTTC. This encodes CASSYSTGEQYF.

CDR3 in amino acids: CSVRYRNSPLHF. The CDR3 coding sequence is TGCAGCGTTCGGTACAGAAATTCACCCCTCCACTTT. The chain employs TRBV29-1 and TRBJ1-6; D is ambiguous. With 5 bases removed from V and 7 bases from J, the gap between germline ends came to 9 bases. CDR3 size: 12 residues. The germline gives CDR1 SQVTM, CDR2 ANQGSEA.

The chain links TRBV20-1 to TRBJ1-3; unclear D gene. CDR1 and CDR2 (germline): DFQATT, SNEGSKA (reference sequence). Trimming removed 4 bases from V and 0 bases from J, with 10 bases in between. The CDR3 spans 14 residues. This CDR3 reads CSANHDGSGNTIYF. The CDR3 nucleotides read TGCAGTGCTAACCACGACGGCTCTGGAAACACCATATATTTT.

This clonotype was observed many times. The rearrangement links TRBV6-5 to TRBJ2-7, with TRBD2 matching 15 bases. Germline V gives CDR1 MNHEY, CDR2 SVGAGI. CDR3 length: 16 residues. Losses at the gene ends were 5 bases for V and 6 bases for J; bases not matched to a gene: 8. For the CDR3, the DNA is TGTGCCAGCAGTAGGGGACTAGCGGGAGGTTTGATCGAGCAGTACTTC. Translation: CASSRGLAGGLIEQYF.

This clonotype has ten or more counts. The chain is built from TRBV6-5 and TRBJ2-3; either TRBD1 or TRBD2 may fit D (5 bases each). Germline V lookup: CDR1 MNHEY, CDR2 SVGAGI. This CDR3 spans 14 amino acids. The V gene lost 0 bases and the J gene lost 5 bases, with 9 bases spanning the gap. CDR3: CASSYSGALDTQYF. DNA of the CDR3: TGTGCCAGCAGTTACTCCGGGGCCCTAGATACGCAGTATTTT.

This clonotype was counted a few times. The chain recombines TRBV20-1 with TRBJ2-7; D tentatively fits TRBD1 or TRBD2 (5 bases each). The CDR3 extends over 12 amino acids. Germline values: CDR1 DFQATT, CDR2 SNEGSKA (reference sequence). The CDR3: CSSPGPGYEQYF. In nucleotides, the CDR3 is TGCAGCTCGCCGGGGCCAGGGTACGAGCAGTACTTC.

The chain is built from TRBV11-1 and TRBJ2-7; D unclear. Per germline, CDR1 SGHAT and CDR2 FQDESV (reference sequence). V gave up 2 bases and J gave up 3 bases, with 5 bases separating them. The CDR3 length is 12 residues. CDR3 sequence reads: CASSLKDYEQYF. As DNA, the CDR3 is TGTGCCAGCAGCTTAAAGGACTACGAGCAGTACTTC. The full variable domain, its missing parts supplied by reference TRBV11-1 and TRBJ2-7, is EAEVAQSPRYKITEKSQAVAFWCDPISGHATLYWYRQILGQGPELLVQFQDESVVDDSQLPKDRFSAERLKGVDSTLKIQPAELGDSAMYLCASSLKDYEQYFGPGTRLTVT.

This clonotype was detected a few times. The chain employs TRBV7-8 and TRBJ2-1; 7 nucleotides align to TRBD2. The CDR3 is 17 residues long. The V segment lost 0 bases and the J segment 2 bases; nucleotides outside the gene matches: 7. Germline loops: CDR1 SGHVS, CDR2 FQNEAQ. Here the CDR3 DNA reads TGTGCCAGCAGCTTAGCGGGCGGGAGCGTGACCTACAATGAGCAGTTCTTC. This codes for CASSLAGGSVTYNEQFF.

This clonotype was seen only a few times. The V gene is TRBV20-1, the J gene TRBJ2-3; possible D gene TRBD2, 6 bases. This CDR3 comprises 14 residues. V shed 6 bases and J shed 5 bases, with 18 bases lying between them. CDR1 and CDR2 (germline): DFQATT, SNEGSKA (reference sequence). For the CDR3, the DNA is TGCAGTGCCAAATCTGGCGGGACGGAAGATACGCAGTATTTT. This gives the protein CSAKSGGTEDTQYF.

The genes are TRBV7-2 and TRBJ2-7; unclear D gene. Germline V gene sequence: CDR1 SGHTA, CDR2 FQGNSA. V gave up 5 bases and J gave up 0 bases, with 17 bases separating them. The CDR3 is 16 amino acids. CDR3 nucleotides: TGTGCCAGCAGCGACATGAGGCGGTACAACTCCTACGAGCAGTACTTC. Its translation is CASSDMRRYNSYEQYF.

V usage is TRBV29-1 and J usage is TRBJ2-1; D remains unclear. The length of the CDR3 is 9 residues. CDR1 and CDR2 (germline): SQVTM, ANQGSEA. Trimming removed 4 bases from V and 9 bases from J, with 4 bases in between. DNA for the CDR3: TGCAGCGTTGGGGGTGAGCAGTTCTTC. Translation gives CSVGGEQFF.

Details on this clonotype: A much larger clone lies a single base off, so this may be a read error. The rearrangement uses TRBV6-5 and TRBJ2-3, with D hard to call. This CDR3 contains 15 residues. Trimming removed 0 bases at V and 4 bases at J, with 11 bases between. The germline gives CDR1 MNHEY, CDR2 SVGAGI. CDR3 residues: CASSYSSPSPDTQYF. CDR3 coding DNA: TGTGCCAGCAGTTACTCGTCTCCTAGTCCAGATACGCAGTATTTT.

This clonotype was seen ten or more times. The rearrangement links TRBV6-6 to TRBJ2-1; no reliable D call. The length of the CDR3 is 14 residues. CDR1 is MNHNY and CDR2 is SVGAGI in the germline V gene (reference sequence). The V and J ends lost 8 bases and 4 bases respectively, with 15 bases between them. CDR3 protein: CASGVGGRYNEQFF. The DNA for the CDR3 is TGTGCCAGCGGGGTGGGCGGCCGATACAATGAGCAGTTCTTC.

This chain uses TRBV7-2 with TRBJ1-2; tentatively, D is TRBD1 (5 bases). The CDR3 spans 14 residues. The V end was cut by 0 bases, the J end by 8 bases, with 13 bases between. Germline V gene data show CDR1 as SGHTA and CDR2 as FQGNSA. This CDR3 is CASSLAGQLGGYTF. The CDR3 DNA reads TGTGCCAGCAGCTTAGCAGGACAATTAGGAGGCTACACCTTC.

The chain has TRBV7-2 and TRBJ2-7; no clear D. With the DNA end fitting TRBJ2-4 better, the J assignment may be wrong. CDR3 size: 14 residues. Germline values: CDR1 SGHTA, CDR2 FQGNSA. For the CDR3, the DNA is TGTGCCAGCAGCGCCCAGGTAGCCAAAAACATTCAGTACTTC. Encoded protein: CASSAQVAKNIQYF.

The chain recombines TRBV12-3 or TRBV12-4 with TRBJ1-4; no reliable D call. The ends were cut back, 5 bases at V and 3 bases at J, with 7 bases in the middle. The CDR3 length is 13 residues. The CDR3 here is CASSGGPNEKLFF. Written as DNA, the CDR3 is TGTGCCAGCAGTGGCGGCCCTAATGAAAAACTGTTTTTT.

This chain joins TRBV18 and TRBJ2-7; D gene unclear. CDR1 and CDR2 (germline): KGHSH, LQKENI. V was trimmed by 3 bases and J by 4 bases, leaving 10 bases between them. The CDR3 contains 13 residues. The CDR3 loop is CASSPTVGYEQYF. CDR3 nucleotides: TGTGCCAGCTCACCTACGGTGGGTTACGAGCAGTACTTC.

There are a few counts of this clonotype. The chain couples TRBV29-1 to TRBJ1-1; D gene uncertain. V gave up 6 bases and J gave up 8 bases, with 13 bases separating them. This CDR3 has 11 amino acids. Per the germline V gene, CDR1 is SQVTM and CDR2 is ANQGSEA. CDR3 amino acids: CSVDTLGEAFF. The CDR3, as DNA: TGCAGCGTCGATACTTTGGGGGAAGCTTTCTTT.

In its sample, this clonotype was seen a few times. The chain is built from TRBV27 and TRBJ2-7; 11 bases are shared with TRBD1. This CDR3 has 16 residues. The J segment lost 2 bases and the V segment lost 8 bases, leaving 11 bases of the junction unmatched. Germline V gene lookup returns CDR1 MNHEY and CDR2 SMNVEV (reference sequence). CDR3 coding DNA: TGTGCCAGCCGACGGACAGGGGGCGTTATTCCCTACGAGCAGTACTTC. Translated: CASRRTGGVIPYEQYF.